Listed here are 22 T cell receptor beta chains from one sample, sequenced in a study of blood T cell repertoires in COVID-19. This table comes from immunoSEQ multiplex PCR, and its TCRdb copy is limited to in-frame clones, with some not included. The table has more than 150,000 clones, roughly four fifths seen once; the top ten hold 9.5% to 15%. Specimen: peripheral blood. The receptors were gathered from an elderly woman with COVID-19, enrolled during active disease.

This clone was seen just once. CDR3 nucleotide sequence: TGTGCCAGCAGCCAAGATTTAGGGGCACCCCTCCACTTT. Translation: CASSQDLGAPLHF. V usage is TRBV3-1 (or the pseudogene TRBV3-2) and J usage is TRBJ1-6, with D tentatively TRBD1 (5 bases). This CDR3 spans 13 amino acids. V was trimmed by 0 bases and J by 11 bases, leaving 8 bases between them. Per the germline V gene, CDR1 is LGHDT and CDR2 is YNNKEL (reference sequence).

This sequence joins TRBV30 and TRBJ1-5; TRBD1 is a possible D gene (6 bases). The V and J ends lost 3 bases and 6 bases respectively, with 15 bases between them. Germline CDR1 reads GTSNPN; CDR2 reads SVGIG (reference sequence). The CDR3 contains 14 residues. DNA for the CDR3: TGTGCCTGGAGCCCTCAAAGGGGGACTCAGCCCCAGCATTTT. As protein: CAWSPQRGTQPQHF.

V is TRBV18 and J is TRBJ1-6; 8 bases line up with TRBD1. Losses at the gene ends were 3 bases for V and 9 bases for J; bases not matched to a gene: 7. This CDR3 has 15 residues. The germline gives CDR1 KGHSH, CDR2 LQKENI. This chain's CDR3 is CASSPGRTGFSPLHF. The CDR3 region has the DNA TGTGCCAGCTCACCGGGTAGGACAGGGTTTTCACCCCTCCACTTT.

This chain connects TRBV11-3 to TRBJ2-1; 11 nucleotides agree with TRBD2. Germline V gene lookup returns CDR1 SGHNT and CDR2 YENEEA. The CDR3 totals 17 residues. Germline trimming cut 2 bases from V and 7 bases from J; bases unmatched to any gene: 10. The CDR3 is CASSLLKTSGGLNEQFF. The CDR3 DNA sequence: TGTGCCAGCAGCTTATTAAAAACTAGCGGGGGCCTTAATGAGCAGTTCTTC. Full variable domain (outside the CDR3, taken from reference TRBV11-3 and TRBJ2-1): EAGVVQSPRYKIIEKKQPVAFWCNPISGHNTLYWYLQNLGQGPELLIRYENEEAVDDSQLPKDRFSAERLKGVDSTLKIQPAELGDSAVYLCASSLLKTSGGLNEQFFGPGTRLTVL.

The gene calls are TRBV7-2 and TRBJ1-5, with TRBD1 identical over 7 bases. CDR3 length equals 16 residues. CDR1 is SGHTA and CDR2 is FQGNSA in the germline V gene. The V gene end was trimmed by 1 base and the J gene end by 6 bases; junction bases not matched to a gene: 9. In nucleotides, the CDR3 is TGTGCCAGCAGCTTAGGCCCCGGGGCAGGGGGTCAGCCCCAGCATTTT. Translating it yields CASSLGPGAGGQPQHF.

V gene TRBV20-1 combines with J gene TRBJ2-3, with 10 positions matching TRBD2. CDR3 length: 14 residues. The V gene end was trimmed by 3 bases and the J gene end by 4 bases; junction bases not matched to a gene: 4. Germline CDR1 DFQATT, CDR2 SNEGSKA (reference sequence). The DNA of the CDR3 is TGCAGTGCTAGTTTGACTAGCGGGTCAGATACGCAGTATTTT. Amino acids: CSASLTSGSDTQYF.

The chain employs TRBV7-8 and TRBJ2-7; a weak D match, TRBD2 (5 bases). V was shortened by 0 bases and J by 5 bases, with 14 bases between the two germline ends. The CDR3 contains 15 residues. Germline V gene data show CDR1 as SGHVS and CDR2 as FQNEAQ. The CDR3 spells CASSLAERPWDEQYF. The CDR3 coding sequence is TGTGCCAGCAGCTTAGCGGAGCGGCCTTGGGACGAGCAGTACTTC.

The chain carries TRBV18 and TRBJ2-1; D is undetermined. CDR3 length equals 15 residues. V was cut by 3 bases and J by 5 bases, with 14 bases left in between. Germline V gives CDR1 KGHSH, CDR2 LQKENI. This CDR3 is CASSPRPSADNEQFF. In nucleotides, the CDR3 is TGTGCCAGCTCACCTCGGCCCTCGGCGGACAATGAGCAGTTCTTC.

This clone was counted once. In the same sample, other DNA sequences code for this CDR3. CDR3 in DNA: TGTGCCAGTAGTATCGGTGGCGGAAATTCACCCCTCCACTTT. It translates to CASSIGGGNSPLHF. The rearrangement links TRBV19 to TRBJ1-6; D not certain. The germline V gene has CDR1 LNHDA and CDR2 SQIVND (reference sequence). The ends were cut back, 3 bases at V and 7 bases at J, with 10 bases in the middle. The CDR3 loop spans 14 amino acids.

The rearrangement links TRBV7-9 to TRBJ2-1, with 10 bases that match TRBD2. After removal of 3 bases from V and 9 bases from J, the junction contained 20 bases not matched to a gene. CDR3 length equals 19 residues. CDR1 and CDR2 from the germline V gene are SEHNR and FQNEAQ (reference sequence). The CDR3 region has the DNA TGTGCCAGCAGCTTCCCTTCCTCTAGGACTAGCGGCATCCTGGGTGAGCAGTTCTTC. It encodes CASSFPSSRTSGILGEQFF. Together with reference TRBV7-9 and TRBJ2-1, the CDR3 gives the full variable domain: DTGVSQNPRHKITKRGQNVTFRCDPISEHNRLYWYRQTLGQGPEFLTYFQNEAQLEKSRLLSDRFSAERPKGSFSTLEIQRTEQGDSAMYLCASSFPSSRTSGILGEQFFGPGTRLTVL.

This sequence joins TRBV3-1 (or the pseudogene TRBV3-2) and TRBJ2-4; D may be TRBD2 (5 bases). The V end lost 3 bases, the J end lost 2 bases, and 17 bases lay between the germline ends. Germline V lookup: CDR1 LGHDT, CDR2 YNNKEL (reference sequence). The CDR3 contains 17 residues. The CDR3 DNA is TGTGCCAGCAGCCAGAGGTCCGCGGGCGGCACCAAAAACATTCAGTACTTC. It codes for CASSQRSAGGTKNIQYF.

This sequence joins TRBV28 and TRBJ1-5; D may be TRBD1 (5 bases). Per the germline V gene, CDR1 is MDHEN and CDR2 is SYDVKM. The V end was cut by 4 bases, the J end by 3 bases, with 13 bases between. There are 15 residues in the CDR3. CDR3 sequence reads: CASSSLLGDNQPQHF. CDR3 nucleotide sequence: TGTGCCAGCAGTTCGCTCTTAGGGGACAATCAGCCCCAGCATTTT.

Notes on this clone: It may be a read error: a sequence one base away is much more abundant. The V and J genes are TRBV5-5 and TRBJ1-3; possibly TRBD1 for D (6 bases). CDR3 length: 16 amino acids. Germline V gene sequence: CDR1 SGHKS, CDR2 YYEKEE (reference sequence). The CDR3 reads CARSGGRGPSGNTIYF. The CDR3 DNA reads TGTGCCCGCAGCGGGGGGCGGGGGCCCTCTGGAAACACCATATATTTT.

The chain links TRBV27 to TRBJ2-1; 7 bases map to TRBD1. This CDR3 region has 12 residues. Germline values: CDR1 MNHEY, CDR2 SMNVEV (reference sequence). The junction had 2 bases not matched to a gene; V was cut back by 5 bases and J by 7 bases. This chain's CDR3 is CASSDRVNEQFF. DNA for the CDR3: TGTGCCAGCAGTGACAGGGTAAATGAGCAGTTCTTC.

The V call is TRBV6-5, the J call TRBJ2-3; possible D gene TRBD1, 5 bases. From germline, CDR1 is MNHEY and CDR2 SVGAGI. Trimming cost V 8 bases and J 3 bases, with 12 bases left between them. This CDR3 is built from 13 residues. CDR3 bases: TGTGCCAGCTCCCAGGGCCGGACAGATACGCAGTATTTT. This gives the protein CASSQGRTDTQYF.

The chain has TRBV5-6 and TRBJ1-1; D uncertain. CDR1 SGHDT and CDR2 YYEEEE come from the germline V gene. The CDR3 length is 15 residues. V lost 0 bases, J lost 5 bases, and 14 bases lay in between. In DNA, the CDR3 is TGTGCCAGCAGCTTGGCCGGGTATACCCTAACTGAAGCTTTCTTT. Residues: CASSLAGYTLTEAFF.

The chain carries TRBV7-6 and TRBJ2-2; possibly TRBD1 for D (6 bases). The CDR3 length is 15 residues. Trimming stripped 5 bases from V and 4 bases from J, with 14 bases between. Looked up from germline, CDR1 is SGHVS and CDR2 is FNYEAQ. The CDR3 nucleotides are TGTGCCAGCAGCCCACAGGGTTGGGGCACCGGGGAGCTGTTTTTT. Its protein is CASSPQGWGTGELFF.

The rearrangement joins TRBV5-1 to TRBJ1-2, with 10 bases lining up with TRBD1. The germline CDR1 and CDR2 sequences are SGHRS and YFSETQ. The CDR3 extends over 15 amino acids. J lost 8 bases, V lost 0 bases, and 7 bases had no gene match. CDR3 in amino acids: CASSLGGQGWYGYTF. The CDR3 region has the DNA TGCGCCAGCAGCTTGGGGGGACAGGGGTGGTACGGCTACACCTTC.

J is TRBJ1-2 and V is TRBV19, with D possibly TRBD1 on 5 matching bases. Between the trimmed V and J ends, which lost 5 bases and 0 bases, there was a span of 28 bases. CDR3 length: 20 residues. Per the germline V gene, CDR1 is LNHDA and CDR2 is SQIVND (reference sequence). In nucleotides, the CDR3 is TGTGCCAGTAGTCAATCCCGGTCAGGAGCCCGCCAGGGCCCTAACTATGGCTACACCTTC. Its protein is CASSQSRSGARQGPNYGYTF.

The chain is built from TRBV6-5 and TRBJ2-5, with D perhaps TRBD1 (6 bases). This CDR3 region has 14 residues. V lost 5 bases and J lost 1, with 11 bases in between. The germline V gene has CDR1 MNHEY and CDR2 SVGAGI. The CDR3 protein is CASSPNRAQETQYF. The DNA for the CDR3 is TGTGCCAGCAGTCCCAACAGGGCCCAAGAGACCCAGTACTTC.

This clone was detected once. The V and J genes are TRBV21-1 and TRBJ2-5; the D call of TRBD2 is as the table states it, not checked on the DNA. TRBV21-1 is labeled a pseudogene. The CDR3 runs to 16 residues. The CDR3 DNA reads as TGTGCCAGCAGCAACTTAGCGGGAGGGCCGACAGAGACCCAGTACTTC. This translates into CASSNLAGGPTETQYF.

The V call is TRBV19, the J call TRBJ1-1, with a possible D match to TRBD1 (6 bases). Germline CDR1 reads LNHDA; CDR2 reads SQIVND (reference sequence). V lost 6 bases to trimming and J lost 0 bases, with 17 bases between them. The CDR3 has 16 amino acids. The CDR3 region has the DNA TGTGCCAGTAGCCCCAACAGGGTCCTTATGAACACTGAAGCTTTCTTT. Translated, it gives CASSPNRVLMNTEAFF.